Shown below are 17 T cell receptor beta chains from a single sample sequenced in a study of shared T cell receptors in the human thymus. The repertoire was sequenced with immunoSEQ multiplex PCR; TCRdb's copy has only in-frame clones and lacks some. Among 600,000 to 900,000 clones listed, 70% to 90% were seen once. These same records also appear under a second study, on human thymus T cells.

Sequenced: thymocytes. The receptors were sampled from a girl in the first two years of life with a congenital heart defect.

On this clone: The identical CDR3 is also encoded by other nucleotide sequences in the sample. The J gene is TRBJ2-5, the V gene TRBV29-1; 10 bases are shared with TRBD1. The CDR3 has 12 residues. Germline CDR1 reads SQVTM; CDR2 reads ANQGSEA. V lost 7 bases, J lost 5 bases, and 4 bases stayed unmatched. This chain's CDR3 is CSGGQGEETQYF. As DNA, the CDR3 is TGCAGCGGTGGACAGGGGGAGGAGACCCAGTACTTC.

The chain has TRBV19 and TRBJ1-2; TRBD1 matches 7 bases. This CDR3 has 15 amino acids. With V trimmed by 0 bases and J by 7 bases, 8 bases remained unmatched. From germline, CDR1 is LNHDA and CDR2 SQIVND (reference sequence). The CDR3 spells CASSIDHTGVVGYTF. The CDR3 DNA reads TGTGCCAGTAGTATAGATCATACAGGGGTGGTTGGCTACACCTTC.

The genes are TRBV4-2 and TRBJ2-7, with TRBD2 matching over 7 bases. Trimming took 4 bases from V and 5 from J; bases not matched to a gene: 11. Germline V gene data show CDR1 as LGHNA and CDR2 as YNFKEQ. CDR3 length: 15 residues. This chain's CDR3 is CASSPDSGVRNEQYF. CDR3 in DNA: TGTGCCAGCAGCCCAGACAGCGGGGTCAGGAACGAGCAGTACTTC.

The sample holds a few counts of this clone. The chain combines TRBV4-1 with TRBJ2-1; TRBD1 agrees at 9 bases. The CDR3 consists of 19 residues. Unmatched junction bases numbered 17, after V lost 0 bases and J lost 8 bases. The germline V gene encodes CDR1 MGHRA and CDR2 YSYEKL. CDR3 DNA sequence: TGCGCCAGCAGCCAAGATGTGTATAGGACAGGGGCAAGGGAGGATGAGCAGTTCTTC. Its protein product is CASSQDVYRTGAREDEQFF.

The rearrangement links TRBV7-2 to TRBJ1-3; D not certain. CDR1 SGHTA and CDR2 FQGNSA come from the germline V gene. With 2 bases removed from V and 0 bases from J, the gap between germline ends came to 11 bases. This CDR3 has 16 residues. CDR3 residues: CASSLKPSSSGNTIYF. As DNA, the CDR3 is TGTGCCAGCAGCTTAAAACCGTCGAGCTCTGGAAACACCATATATTTT.

This rearrangement joins TRBV7-2 to TRBJ2-5, with a weak D call TRBD2 (6 bases). Germline CDR1 and CDR2: SGHTA and FQGNSA. This CDR3 spans 17 amino acids. Trimming removed 1 base from V and 1 base from J, with 16 bases in between. The CDR3 here is CASSLDNPLAVQETQYF. The DNA for the CDR3 is TGTGCCAGCAGCTTAGATAACCCACTAGCAGTCCAAGAGACCCAGTACTTC. Full variable domain (missing parts from reference TRBV7-2 and TRBJ2-5): GAGVSQSPSNKVTEKGKDVELRCDPISGHTALYWYRQSLGQGLEFLIYFQGNSAPDKSGLPSDRFSAERTGGSVSTLTIQRTQQEDSAVYLCASSLDNPLAVQETQYFGPGTRLLVL.

V and J are TRBV7-6 and TRBJ1-4; 8 positions agree with TRBD1. CDR1 is SGHVS and CDR2 is FNYEAQ in the germline V gene. V was pared by 5 bases and J by 7 bases, with 9 bases of the junction left unmatched. There are 15 residues in the CDR3. The CDR3 reads CASSRRGQGGEKLFF. Here the CDR3 DNA reads TGTGCCAGCAGCCGAAGAGGACAGGGCGGTGAAAAACTGTTTTTT.

This clone was counted once. The V and J genes are TRBV6-6 and TRBJ2-3; 11 bases line up with TRBD2. V lost 7 bases and J lost 5; bases outside the gene matches: 5. The CDR3 loop spans 14 amino acids. Germline V gene data show CDR1 as MNHNY and CDR2 as SVGAGI (reference sequence). The CDR3 protein is CASKLLAGVDTQYF. CDR3 DNA: TGTGCCAGCAAGTTACTAGCGGGAGTAGATACGCAGTATTTT.

The rearrangement links TRBV19 to TRBJ1-3, with 9 bases aligning to TRBD1. The junction had 16 bases not matched to a gene; V was cut back by 3 bases and J by 4 bases. The V gene's germline CDR1 is LNHDA and CDR2 SQIVND (reference sequence). The CDR3 covers 19 residues. This CDR3 is CASSIEFGTGSLSGNTIYF. The CDR3 nucleotides are TGTGCCAGTAGTATTGAGTTCGGGACAGGGTCCTTGAGCGGAAACACCATATATTTT.

The chain combines TRBV10-1 with TRBJ1-1; TRBD1 aligns across 9 bases. The J segment lost 3 bases and the V segment lost 4 bases, leaving 6 bases of the junction unmatched. Looked up from germline, CDR1 is WNHNN and CDR2 is SYGVQD (reference sequence). CDR3 size: 15 residues. CDR3 bases: TGCGCCAGCAGTGGTACAGGGGGCTCGGACACTGAAGCTTTCTTT. As protein: CASSGTGGSDTEAFF.

The chain carries TRBV18 and TRBJ1-5; 11 bases line up with TRBD1. The germline V gene encodes CDR1 KGHSH and CDR2 LQKENI. J was trimmed by 0 bases and V by 3 bases; bases with no gene match: 4. CDR3 size: 17 residues. Here the CDR3 DNA reads TGTGCCAGCTCACCGGGACAGGGGGGGAGTAGCAATCAGCCCCAGCATTTT. Encoded protein: CASSPGQGGSSNQPQHF.

The chain couples TRBV27 to TRBJ2-1; 13 bases line up with TRBD2. Trimming took 7 bases from V and 3 from J; bases not matched to a gene: 9. The CDR3 covers 17 residues. Germline V CDR1 and CDR2: MNHEY, SMNVEV (reference sequence). CDR3 residues: CASKKGLAGDHYNEQFF. CDR3 in DNA: TGTGCCAGCAAAAAAGGACTAGCGGGGGACCACTACAATGAGCAGTTCTTC.

This sequence joins TRBV11-2 and TRBJ1-2, with TRBD1 as a possible D gene (6 bases). CDR1 SGHAT and CDR2 FQNNGV come from the germline V gene. The CDR3 covers 13 residues. V was cut by 5 bases and J by 7 bases, with 14 bases left in between. CDR3 in amino acids: CASSLTGTGGYTF. CDR3 in DNA: TGTGCCAGCAGCCTTACAGGGACGGGTGGCTACACCTTC.

This chain connects TRBV5-8 to TRBJ2-3; 9 bases agree with TRBD2. Germline loops: CDR1 SGHTS, CDR2 YDEGEE. This CDR3 has 17 amino acids. Germline trimming cut 0 bases from V and 6 bases from J; bases unmatched to any gene: 11. The DNA of the CDR3 is TGTGCCAGCAGCTTGGAAGACCGCGGGGGGGCCCGGGATACGCAGTATTTT. It codes for CASSLEDRGGARDTQYF.

The gene calls are TRBV15 and TRBJ1-1; a possible D gene is TRBD1 (6 bases). The CDR3 totals 15 residues. Trimming took 3 bases from V and 1 from J, leaving 12 bases between them. Germline loops: CDR1 LNHNV, CDR2 YYDKDF (reference sequence). CDR3 bases: TGTGCCACCAGCAGGATAGCAGGGGAGAACACTGAAGCTTTCTTT. Protein sequence: CATSRIAGENTEAFF.

The rearrangement joins TRBV27 to TRBJ1-1; 8 bases match TRBD1. Germline trimming cut 0 bases from V and 0 bases from J; bases unmatched to any gene: 12. Germline V gives CDR1 MNHEY, CDR2 SMNVEV (reference sequence). The length of the CDR3 is 19 residues. CDR3 loop: CASSLSPGTGAFMNTEAFF. The CDR3, as DNA: TGTGCCAGCAGTTTATCCCCCGGGACAGGAGCTTTCATGAACACTGAAGCTTTCTTT.

This chain links TRBV10-3 with TRBJ1-2; the D gene is possibly TRBD1 (6 bases). Trimming took off 6 bases at V and 6 bases at J, with 17 bases between the two ends. Germline V CDR1 and CDR2: ENHRY, SYGVKD. CDR3 length equals 14 residues. CDR3 nucleotides: TGTGCCATCAGCGGGCTATCGTCAGGGGATGGCTACACCTTC. It encodes CAISGLSSGDGYTF.